The following is a T cell receptor (beta chain) sequence with its context. One Seattle source followed patients from active infection through their disease course. This sample is drawn from a study of blood T cell repertoires in COVID-19. Study information: Collection of acute and convalescent COVID-19 samples took place in the United States, Italy and Spain. Nucleic acid was either cDNA or gDNA, and it came from T cells, B-cell-depleted T cells, or PBMCs.

Deletions cut 0 bases from V and 8 bases from J, with 13 bases between. The CDR3 has 14 amino acids. Original processing methods: Reference gene primer amplification yielded estimated nucleated cell counts. The protocol was immunoSEQ multiplex PCR, while the TCRdb copy is restricted to in-frame clones and leaves out a portion. V, J and clone size derive from that table, while D and trimming were established from the DNA sequence. Among approximately 250,000 clones listed, around 88% were seen once. The sequence was collected from a woman in her 70s with COVID-19, enrolled during active disease. V is TRBV23-1 and J is TRBJ1-2; TRBD1 might be the D (6 bases). TRBV23-1 is treated as an ORF (open reading frame) with a function not yet certain. Sequencing was carried out using peripheral blood. The CDR3 is CASSQSRKGEGYTF. Written as DNA, the CDR3 is TGCGCCAGCAGTCAATCGAGAAAGGGGGAAGGCTACACCTTC.